This T cell receptor (beta chain) was retrieved from a study of identical twins. The germline V gene has CDR1 SGHKS and CDR2 YYEKEE (reference sequence). This CDR3 is 15 amino acids long. The ends were cut back, 1 base at V and 3 bases at J, with 14 bases in the middle. Study-level results: Excess sharing between twins was weaker in beta out-of-frame sequences.

TCRdb reprocessed the 5' RACE reads via MiXCR and lists one record per CDR3 protein. The data show 150,000 or so distinct CDR3 sequences, 3% to 4.5% seen once. In this sample, this clonotype turned up a few times. The antigen is not known. The TCR sequence derives from a man aged 18 to 29 in good health. The material sequenced was memory T cells sorted from blood. V and J are TRBV5-5 and TRBJ2-7, with D perhaps given as TRBD1 or TRBD2 (5 bases each). CDR3 region: CASSLIWDDDYEQYF. CDR3 nucleotide sequence: TGTGCCAGCAGCTTGATCTGGGACGATGACTACGAGCAGTACTTC.